This T cell receptor beta chain was identified during a study of T cell repertoires and HLA-DP antigens. Of note for this clone: Its matching antigen is unknown.

Pre-culture CD4+ samples were sequenced deeply, targeting about 200,000 T cell genomes. Generated by immunoSEQ multiplex PCR, the TCRdb table keeps only in-frame clones and is missing some. Of 75,000 to 90,000 clones in the sample, about 89% were seen once. The origin of this receptor is a man aged 45-65 years in good health and CMV-seronegative. Input material: CD4+ T cells from PBMCs.

The chain's CDR3 is CASRRGDSTYEQYF. CDR3 bases: TGTGCCAGCAGGCGCGGGGACTCTACCTACGAGCAGTACTTC. This rearrangement joins TRBV6-5 to TRBJ2-7; D might be TRBD2 (6 bases). CDR1 and CDR2 (germline): MNHEY, SVGAGI. The CDR3 loop spans 14 amino acids. V lost 6 bases to trimming and J lost 2 bases, with 14 bases between them.